This T cell receptor beta chain is from a study of shared clonotypes between healthy human individuals (dated by TCRdb to 2019 to 2021). Notes on the research overall: The cohort comprised a couple of women and a few men aged 18 to 49 years. To increase sequencing depth and limit assay-specific biases, different laboratories used diverse techniques to prepare libraries and sequence TCR repertoires. To estimate repertoire size and how much clonotypes are shared between individuals, the study performed deep sequencing of blood TCR repertoires from 4 to 6 healthy adults. For each donor, three plates each were used for CD4 naive and CD4 memory, two plates were used for CD8 naive, and one plate was used for CD8 memory. Per donor, leukapheresis produced somewhere between about 0.9 and 9.5 billion PBMCs.

The CDR3 measures 15 amino acids from cysteine to phenylalanine. Only the CDR3 part of the read is kept: 45 bases, read in frame from the first base. The germline V gene gives CDR1 as MNHEY and CDR2 as SVGAGI. The V end loses 2 bases and the J end loses 4 bases, and a stretch of 14 bases separates them. Donors were healthy HIV-negative adults with no recently reported acute infections or vaccinations. Only Caucasian adults living in Nashville, Tennessee, USA were represented among the donors. CD4+ T cells were enriched through magnetic negative selection, after which naive cells were positively selected on CD45RA and the remaining negative fraction served as the memory subset. Blood was collected by leukapheresis, and PBMCs were isolated by Ficoll-Histopaque density gradient centrifugation and then cryopreserved in liquid nitrogen vapor phase. Analytical flow cytometry was used to check the purity and quantity of every magnetically sorted T cell population. Genomic DNA was isolated from each sorted fraction and quantified by UV absorbance on a Nanodrop 2000c.

TCR CDR3 regions were amplified from genomic DNA by multiplex PCR using the deep immunoSEQ assay. For each cell subset, the extracted genomic DNA was distributed evenly across all wells of several immunoSEQ 96-well plates, and each plate served as one replicate. For sorted subsets, about 200 ng genomic DNA, equal to about 30,000 T cell genomes, was loaded into each replicate PCR. Purified libraries were measured with a Qubit 3.0 fluorometer, size-checked on a Bioanalyzer 2100, and measured again with the KAPA Library Quantification kit. A separate single-read 150-cycle Illumina NextSeq 550 flow cell was used to sequence each immunoSEQ 96-well plate. The authors processed their data as follows. Because the immunoSEQ output held only junctional sequences and lacked quality scores, the filtering could not match the filtering applied to full-length reads. To assign V/J genes and CDR3, sequences were annotated against IMGT germline references using PyIR, a Python wrapper for IgBLAST v1.9. Any read was removed if the V/J assignment was weak (E-value above 1e-6), the CDR3 was missing, or the read contained stop codons, out-of-frame junctions, or ambiguous translated residues. V3J clonotypes were defined as sequences sharing an identical inferred V gene, J gene, and CDR3 amino acid sequence. Percentage overlap between repertoires was calculated by dividing the number of shared unique clonotypes by the size of the smaller repertoire. Richness of each repertoire was evaluated using RTK rarefaction, the Chao1 estimator, and Recon v2.1 estimates of unobserved clonotypes. Generation probabilities were computed with OLGA for all TCRbeta clonotypes obtained by the gDNA method from a few donors. Entries here come from immuneACCESS through TCRdb and include only in-frame sequences with V and J called. Some clones fail to appear in such tables; in the studies checked, an unresolved V gene covers under half of the shortfall, and the cause of the remainder is unknown. The DNA gave D and trimming, while V, J and clone size come from that table. This sample comprises approximately 1.4 million clones, about 98% of them detected only once. The ten largest clones add up to roughly 0.45% of the sample.

General findings and caveats noted by the study authors: Roughly 5% of naive CD4, 3% to 4% of naive CD8, around 2.3% of memory CD4, and 0.4% of memory CD8 clonotypes were shared across several donors. Rarefaction of sorted-subset datasets indicated incomplete sequencing despite the large sequencing depth. Pairwise subsampling indicated that sequencing depth was expected to affect the degree of clonotype sharing among donors. The genetic and exposure-history diversity represented was limited by the small number of donors. Compared with non-shared clonotypes, the clonotypes found in all four sorted-subset donors had higher generation probabilities. Estimated clonotype richness was generally larger for naive than for memory subsets. Sampling was restricted to blood, and TCR repertoires in tissue are likely to differ from TCR repertoires in blood.

Of note for this clone: Its antigen is currently not known. No base qualities exist here, and no much larger clone lies one base off it.

The V and J segments used are TRBV6-5 and TRBJ1-1; matching of 5 bases hints at TRBD1 as the D gene. Sequencing input: naive CD4+ T cells sorted from blood. This specimen's cell subset or site label, per the study, means: CD45RA+ positively selected. The source of this sequence is a man aged 30 to 39 in good health. The DNA reads as follows: TGTGCCAGCAGTTACCGATGGGGCCATAGCACTGAAGCTTTCTTT. Its product reads: CASSYRWGHSTEAFF.